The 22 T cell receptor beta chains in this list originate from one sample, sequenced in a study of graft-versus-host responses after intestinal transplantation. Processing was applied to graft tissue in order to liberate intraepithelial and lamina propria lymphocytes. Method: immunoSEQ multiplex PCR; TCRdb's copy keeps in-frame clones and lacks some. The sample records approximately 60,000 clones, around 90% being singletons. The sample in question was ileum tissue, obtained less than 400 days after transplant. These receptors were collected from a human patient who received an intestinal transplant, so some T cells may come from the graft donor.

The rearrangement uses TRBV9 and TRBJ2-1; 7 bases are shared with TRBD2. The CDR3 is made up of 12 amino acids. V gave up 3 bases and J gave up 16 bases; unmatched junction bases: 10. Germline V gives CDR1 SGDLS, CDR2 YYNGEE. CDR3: CASSGLADERFF. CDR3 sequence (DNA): TGTGCCAGCAGCGGGCTAGCGGACGAGCGATTCTTC.

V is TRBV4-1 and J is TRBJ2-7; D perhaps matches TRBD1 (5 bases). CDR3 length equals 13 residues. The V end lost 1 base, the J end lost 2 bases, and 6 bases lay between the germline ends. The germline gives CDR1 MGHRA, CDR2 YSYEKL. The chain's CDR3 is CASSQVGAYEQYF. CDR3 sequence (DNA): TGCGCCAGCAGCCAAGTAGGGGCCTACGAGCAGTACTTC.

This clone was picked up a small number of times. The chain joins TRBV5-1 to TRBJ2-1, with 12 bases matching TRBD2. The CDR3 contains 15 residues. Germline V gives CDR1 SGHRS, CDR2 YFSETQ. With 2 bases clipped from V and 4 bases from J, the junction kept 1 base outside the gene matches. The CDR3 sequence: CASSFTSGGYNEQFF. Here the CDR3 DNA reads TGCGCCAGCAGCTTCACTAGCGGGGGGTACAATGAGCAGTTCTTC.

The CDR3 DNA sequence: TGTGCCAGCAGCCAAGATCACCTAGCGGGGGACACAGATACGCAGTATTTT. Amino acid sequence: CASSQDHLAGDTDTQYF. V usage is TRBV14 and J usage is TRBJ2-3; 10 nucleotides match TRBD2. V lost 0 bases and J lost 2; bases outside the gene matches: 5. The V gene's germline CDR1 is SGHDN and CDR2 FVKESK. CDR3 length: 17 residues.

Written as DNA, the CDR3 is TGCAGCGTGTGGGACAGGGTTAACACTGAAGCTTTCTTT. It yields the protein CSVWDRVNTEAFF. The V and J genes are TRBV29-1 and TRBJ1-1; 9 bases are a match to TRBD1. This CDR3 region has 13 residues. Trimming cost V 6 bases and J 2 bases; bases outside gene matches: 4. CDR1 and CDR2 from the germline V gene are SQVTM and ANQGSEA.

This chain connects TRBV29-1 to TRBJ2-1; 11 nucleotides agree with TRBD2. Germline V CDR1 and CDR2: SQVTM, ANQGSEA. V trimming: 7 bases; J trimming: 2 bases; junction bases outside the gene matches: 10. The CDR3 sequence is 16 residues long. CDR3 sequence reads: CSGRASGRKPYNEQFF. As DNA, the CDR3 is TGCAGCGGTCGGGCTAGCGGGAGGAAACCCTACAATGAGCAGTTCTTC.

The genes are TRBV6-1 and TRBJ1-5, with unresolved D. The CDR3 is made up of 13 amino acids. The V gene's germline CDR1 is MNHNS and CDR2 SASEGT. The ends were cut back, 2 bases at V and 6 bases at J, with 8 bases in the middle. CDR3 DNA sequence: TGTGCCAGCAGTGAAATGAGGGTTCAGCCCCAGCATTTT. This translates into CASSEMRVQPQHF.

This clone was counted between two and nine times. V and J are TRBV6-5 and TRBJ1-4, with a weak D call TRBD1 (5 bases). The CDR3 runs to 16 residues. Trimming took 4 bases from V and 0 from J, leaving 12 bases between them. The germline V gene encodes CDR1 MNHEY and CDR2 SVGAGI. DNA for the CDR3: TGTGCCAGCAGTTTCGACAGTTCTGCAACTAATGAAAAACTGTTTTTT. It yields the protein CASSFDSSATNEKLFF.

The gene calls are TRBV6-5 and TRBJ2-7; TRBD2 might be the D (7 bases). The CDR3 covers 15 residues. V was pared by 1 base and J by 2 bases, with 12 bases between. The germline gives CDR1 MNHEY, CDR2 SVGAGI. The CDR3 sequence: CASSYWGGQTYEQYF. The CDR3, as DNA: TGTGCCAGCAGTTACTGGGGGGGACAAACCTACGAGCAGTACTTC.

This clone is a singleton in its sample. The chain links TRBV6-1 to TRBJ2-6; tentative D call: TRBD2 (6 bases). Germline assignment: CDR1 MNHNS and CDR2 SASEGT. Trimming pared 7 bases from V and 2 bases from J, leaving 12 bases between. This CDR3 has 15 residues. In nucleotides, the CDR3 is TGTGCCAGCACTTGGAGGGGTGCTGGGGCCAACGTCCTGACTTTC. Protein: CASTWRGAGANVLTF.

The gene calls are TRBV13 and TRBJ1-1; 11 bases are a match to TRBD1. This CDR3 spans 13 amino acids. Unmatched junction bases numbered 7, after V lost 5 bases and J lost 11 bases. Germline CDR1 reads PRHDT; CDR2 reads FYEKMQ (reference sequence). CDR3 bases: TGTGCCAGCAGCCCCTACTGGGACAGGGGGGCTTTCTTT. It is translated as CASSPYWDRGAFF.

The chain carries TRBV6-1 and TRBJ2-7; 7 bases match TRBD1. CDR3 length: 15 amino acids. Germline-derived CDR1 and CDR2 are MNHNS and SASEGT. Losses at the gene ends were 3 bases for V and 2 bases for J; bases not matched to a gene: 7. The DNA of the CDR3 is TGTGCCAGCAGTGACCCGGGACAGCCACCCTACGAGCAGTACTTC. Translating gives CASSDPGQPPYEQYF.

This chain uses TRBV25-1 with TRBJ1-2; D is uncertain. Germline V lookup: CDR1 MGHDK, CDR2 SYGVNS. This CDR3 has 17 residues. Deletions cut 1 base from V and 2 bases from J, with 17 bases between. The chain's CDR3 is CASSESVGNLPNYGYTF. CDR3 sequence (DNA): TGTGCCAGCAGTGAATCAGTAGGGAACTTACCAAACTATGGCTACACCTTC.

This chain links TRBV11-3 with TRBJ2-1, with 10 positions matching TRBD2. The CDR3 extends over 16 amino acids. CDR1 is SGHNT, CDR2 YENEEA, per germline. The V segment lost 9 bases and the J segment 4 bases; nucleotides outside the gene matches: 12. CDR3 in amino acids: CARSSGRPLGYNEQFF. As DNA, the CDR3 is TGTGCCAGGAGTAGCGGGAGGCCTCTGGGTTACAATGAGCAGTTCTTC.

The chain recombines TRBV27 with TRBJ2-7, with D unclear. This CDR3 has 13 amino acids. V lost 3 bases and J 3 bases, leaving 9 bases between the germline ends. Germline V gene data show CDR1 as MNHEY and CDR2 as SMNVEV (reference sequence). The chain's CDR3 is CASSLTPNYEQYF. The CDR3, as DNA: TGTGCCAGCAGTTTGACTCCCAACTACGAGCAGTACTTC.

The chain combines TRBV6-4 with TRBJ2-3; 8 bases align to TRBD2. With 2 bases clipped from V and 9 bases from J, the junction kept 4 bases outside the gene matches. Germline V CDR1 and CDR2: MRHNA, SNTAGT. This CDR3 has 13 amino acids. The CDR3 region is CASSDTGLGTQYF. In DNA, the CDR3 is TGTGCCAGCAGTGACACGGGACTAGGGACGCAGTATTTT.

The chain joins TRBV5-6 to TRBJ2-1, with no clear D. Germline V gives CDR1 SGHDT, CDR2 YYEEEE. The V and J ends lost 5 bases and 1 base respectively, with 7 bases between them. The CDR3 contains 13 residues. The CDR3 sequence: CASRTGSYNEQFF. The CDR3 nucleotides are TGTGCCAGCAGGACGGGTTCCTACAATGAGCAGTTCTTC.

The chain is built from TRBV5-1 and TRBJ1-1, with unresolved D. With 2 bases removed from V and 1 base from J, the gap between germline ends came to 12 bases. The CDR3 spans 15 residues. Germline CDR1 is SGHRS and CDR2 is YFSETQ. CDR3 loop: CASSLLWVPNTEAFF. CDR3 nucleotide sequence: TGCGCCAGCAGCTTATTGTGGGTTCCGAACACTGAAGCTTTCTTT.

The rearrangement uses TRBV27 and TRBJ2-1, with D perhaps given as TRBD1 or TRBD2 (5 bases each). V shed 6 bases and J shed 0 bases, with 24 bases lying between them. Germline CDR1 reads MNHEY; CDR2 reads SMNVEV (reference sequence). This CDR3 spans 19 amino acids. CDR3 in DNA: TGTGCCAGCAGCCCCCCGGGATTCGGGGCATCGAGCTCCTACAATGAGCAGTTCTTC. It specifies CASSPPGFGASSSYNEQFF.

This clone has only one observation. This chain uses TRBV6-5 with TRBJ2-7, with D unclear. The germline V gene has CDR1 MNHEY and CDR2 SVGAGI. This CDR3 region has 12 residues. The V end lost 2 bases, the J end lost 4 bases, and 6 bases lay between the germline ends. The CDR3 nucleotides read TGTGCCAGCAGTTACAATAGGTACGAGCAGTACTTC. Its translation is CASSYNRYEQYF.

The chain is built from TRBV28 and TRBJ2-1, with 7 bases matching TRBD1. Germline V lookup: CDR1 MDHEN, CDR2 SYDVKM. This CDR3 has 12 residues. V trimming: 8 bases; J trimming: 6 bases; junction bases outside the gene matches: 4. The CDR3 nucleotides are TGTGCCAGCGGGGGACAGATCAATGAGCAGTTCTTC. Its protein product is CASGGQINEQFF.

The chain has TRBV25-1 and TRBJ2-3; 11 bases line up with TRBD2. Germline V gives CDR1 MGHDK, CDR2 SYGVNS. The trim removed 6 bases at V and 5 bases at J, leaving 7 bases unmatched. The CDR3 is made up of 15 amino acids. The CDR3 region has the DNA TGTGCCAGCAGACTAGCGGGGGCCGGTGGAGATACGCAGTATTTT. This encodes CASRLAGAGGDTQYF.